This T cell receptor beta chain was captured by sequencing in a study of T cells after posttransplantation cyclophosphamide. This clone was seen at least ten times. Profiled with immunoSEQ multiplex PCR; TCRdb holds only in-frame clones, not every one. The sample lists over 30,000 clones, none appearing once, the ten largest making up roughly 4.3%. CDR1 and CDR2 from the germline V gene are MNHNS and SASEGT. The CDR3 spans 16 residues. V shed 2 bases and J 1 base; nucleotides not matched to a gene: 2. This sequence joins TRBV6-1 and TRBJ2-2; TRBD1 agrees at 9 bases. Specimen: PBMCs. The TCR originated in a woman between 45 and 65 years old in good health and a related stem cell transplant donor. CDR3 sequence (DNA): TGTGCCAGCAGTGAAATGACAGGGGGGAACACCGGGGAGCTGTTTTTT. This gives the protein CASSEMTGGNTGELFF.